Each of the 10 T cell receptor beta chains below was sequenced from the same sample in a study of blood T cell repertoires in COVID-19 (dated by TCRdb to about 2020). Preparation of the library involved the immunoSEQ multiplex PCR assay. Held by TCRdb, this immuneACCESS table contains in-frame sequences only and omits some clones. Under half of the omission traces to an unresolved V gene where checked; the cause of the rest is unknown. This sample gives around 140,000 clones in total; about 89% of them show up just once. Jointly, the top ten make up more than 15% of the sample. Sequencing input: peripheral blood. The receptors stem from a man in his fifties or sixties with active or convalescent COVID-19.

V is TRBV5-1 and J is TRBJ2-1; no reliable D call. V shed 7 bases and J shed 7 bases, with 15 bases lying between them. The CDR3 runs 13 residues. Germline V gene sequence: CDR1 SGHRS, CDR2 YFSETQ. In DNA form, the CDR3 reads TGCGCCAGCTACCCTTATACCGGGAATGAGCAGTTCTTC. Its translation is CASYPYTGNEQFF.

The gene calls are TRBV24-1 and TRBJ2-5; no definite D call. CDR3 size: 15 residues. V dropped 0 bases and J dropped 5 bases, with 12 bases sitting between them. The germline V gene encodes CDR1 KGHDR and CDR2 SFDVKD. The CDR3, as DNA: TGTGCCACCAGTGATTTGAAGAGAACCGGGGAGACCCAGTACTTC. This codes for CATSDLKRTGETQYF.

This chain links TRBV28 with TRBJ1-2, with TRBD1 as a possible D gene (5 bases). Germline CDR1 MDHEN, CDR2 SYDVKM. The CDR3 has 13 amino acids. The ends were cut back, 3 bases at V and 3 bases at J, with 8 bases in the middle. The CDR3 DNA follows: TGTGCCAGCAGTTTGGGGCATTACTATGGCTACACCTTC. Translation gives CASSLGHYYGYTF.

The chain links TRBV5-1 to TRBJ1-6, with a tentative D call TRBD1 (6 bases). Germline V gene lookup returns CDR1 SGHRS and CDR2 YFSETQ. Trimming took off 5 bases at V and 7 bases at J, with 16 bases between the two ends. The length of the CDR3 is 15 residues. This CDR3 is CASRGTPTSNSPLHF. DNA for the CDR3: TGCGCCAGCAGGGGGACACCCACGTCGAATTCACCCCTCCACTTT.

CDR3 loop: CASSLGATYESYNEQFF. As DNA, the CDR3 is TGTGCCAGCAGCTTGGGGGCAACCTATGAATCCTACAATGAGCAGTTCTTC. The chain uses TRBV11-2 and TRBJ2-1; TRBD1 might be the D (6 bases). V was trimmed by 3 bases and J by 1 base, leaving 16 bases between them. The CDR3 length is 17 residues. Germline V gives CDR1 SGHAT, CDR2 FQNNGV.

The rearrangement links TRBV9 to TRBJ2-5; TRBD2 matches 14 bases. This CDR3 spans 16 amino acids. V shed 0 bases and J 5 bases; nucleotides not matched to a gene: 3. Germline V lookup: CDR1 SGDLS, CDR2 YYNGEE. CDR3 in amino acids: CASSVVGTSGSETQYF. The DNA for the CDR3 is TGTGCCAGCAGCGTAGTAGGGACTAGCGGGAGTGAGACCCAGTACTTC.

The chain recombines TRBV29-1 with TRBJ2-2; D unclear. CDR3 size: 13 residues. CDR1 SQVTM and CDR2 ANQGSEA come from the germline V gene. V was shortened by 4 bases and J by 5 bases, with 11 bases between the two germline ends. The CDR3 bases are TGCAGCGTTGCCCCTCACCGGACCGGGGAGCTGTTTTTT. Translated, it gives CSVAPHRTGELFF.

The V call is TRBV6-5, the J call TRBJ2-5; no definite D call. The CDR3 runs to 15 residues. CDR1 MNHEY and CDR2 SVGAGI come from the germline V gene. With 2 bases removed from V and 2 bases from J, the gap between germline ends came to 12 bases. CDR3 protein: CASSYLAPPQETQYF. DNA of the CDR3: TGTGCCAGCAGTTACCTGGCCCCCCCACAAGAGACCCAGTACTTC.

This chain links TRBV3-1 (or the pseudogene TRBV3-2) with TRBJ1-3, with 9 bases that match TRBD1. The V and J ends lost 5 bases and 4 bases, in that order; junction bases with no gene match: 3. This CDR3 comprises 14 residues. Germline CDR1 LGHDT, CDR2 YNNKEL (reference sequence). The CDR3 nucleotides are TGTGCCAGCAGCTCGGGGACAGGGGGAAACACCATATATTTT. Its protein product is CASSSGTGGNTIYF.

The rearrangement joins TRBV27 to TRBJ2-2; TRBD1 might be the D (5 bases). The V and J ends lost 1 base and 1 base respectively, with 7 bases between them. CDR1 is MNHEY, CDR2 SMNVEV, per germline (reference sequence). The CDR3 spans 15 residues. As DNA, the CDR3 is TGTGCCAGCAGTTTATTCCAGGGGAACACCGGGGAGCTGTTTTTT. Translated: CASSLFQGNTGELFF.